This T cell receptor (beta chain) came from a study of response to subunit inactivated influenza vaccine (dated 2018 in TCRdb). Context from the whole study: Deep quantitative T cell receptor repertoire profiling was used in the study to track responses to a trivalent subunit inactivated influenza vaccine.

The CDR3, from cysteine to phenylalanine, totals 14 residues. The read is trimmed to its CDR3 DNA, 42 bases read in frame from base 1. Trimming at the junction amounts to 1 base on V and 2 bases on J, and the germline ends lie 8 bases apart. CDR1 and CDR2 are read off the germline V gene as WSHSY and SAAADI. The full study reports these points: The authors proposed that each seasonal influenza vaccination may bring in only a limited number of new T cells.

Receptor libraries were prepared by RT-PCR. The run used an Illumina HiSeq 2500. TCRdb reprocessed the public reads (quality trimming at Q25 with fastp, clone calling with MiXCR) and kept in-frame beta chains. Each entry is one CDR3 protein sequence, shown with its most common DNA and genes. This sample comprises about 180,000 distinct CDR3 sequences, approximately 9.2% of them detected only once. The ten most abundant clones make up approximately 10% of the sample. About this clonotype itself: Its antigen remains undetermined. No much larger clonotype is one base removed from it; base qualities were not supplied.

This specimen was non-naive T cells sorted from PBMCs, taken on the day of vaccination. Taken with the paper, the label for cell subset or site translates to: memory T cell fraction. In this chain, TRBV10-2 is recombined with TRBJ1-1; the D gene assignment is ambiguous. This clonotype was sampled from a man aged 45-65 years who received an inactivated influenza vaccine. Donor details come from another sample of the same person, matched by shared clones. The DNA is as follows: TGCGCCAGCAGTGAGTTAGGATTTAACACTGAAGCTTTCTTT. The translation is CASSELGFNTEAFF.